This T cell receptor (beta chain) was recovered during a study of blood T cell repertoires in COVID-19. J was trimmed by 3 bases and V by 7 bases; bases with no gene match: 10. Looked up from germline, CDR1 is MNHEY and CDR2 is SMNVEV (reference sequence). This CDR3 region has 15 residues. Some clones are missing from TCRdb's copy, which holds only in-frame ones; the method was immunoSEQ multiplex PCR. The table includes more than 70,000 clones, 88% detected once. This TCR derives from a human donor in a cohort sampled during active COVID-19. The chain combines TRBV27 with TRBJ2-7; 9 bases agree with TRBD1. Source material: peripheral blood. The CDR3 region is CASTLRQGEGYEQYF. The CDR3 DNA follows: TGTGCCAGCACCCTAAGACAGGGGGAGGGCTACGAGCAGTACTTC.